This T cell receptor beta chain was captured by sequencing in a study of cytotoxic CD8 clonotypes in ibrutinib-treated CLL. V was clipped by 5 bases and J by 1 base; unmatched bases: 12. The CDR3 is made up of 17 amino acids. CDR1 is MDHEN and CDR2 is SYDVKM in the germline V gene. Generated by immunoSEQ multiplex PCR, the TCRdb table keeps only in-frame clones and is missing some. The sample records some 300,000 clones, around four fifths being singletons. This clone was seen just once. This TCR came from a human donor with chronic lymphocytic leukemia. J is TRBJ2-3 and V is TRBV28; 7 nucleotides align to TRBD2. The sequencing here drew on PBMCs, taken before ibrutinib treatment. The CDR3 DNA follows: TGTGCCAGCAGTCCGTTAAAAGCGGGATCAGGCACAGATACGCAGTATTTT. It is translated as CASSPLKAGSGTDTQYF.